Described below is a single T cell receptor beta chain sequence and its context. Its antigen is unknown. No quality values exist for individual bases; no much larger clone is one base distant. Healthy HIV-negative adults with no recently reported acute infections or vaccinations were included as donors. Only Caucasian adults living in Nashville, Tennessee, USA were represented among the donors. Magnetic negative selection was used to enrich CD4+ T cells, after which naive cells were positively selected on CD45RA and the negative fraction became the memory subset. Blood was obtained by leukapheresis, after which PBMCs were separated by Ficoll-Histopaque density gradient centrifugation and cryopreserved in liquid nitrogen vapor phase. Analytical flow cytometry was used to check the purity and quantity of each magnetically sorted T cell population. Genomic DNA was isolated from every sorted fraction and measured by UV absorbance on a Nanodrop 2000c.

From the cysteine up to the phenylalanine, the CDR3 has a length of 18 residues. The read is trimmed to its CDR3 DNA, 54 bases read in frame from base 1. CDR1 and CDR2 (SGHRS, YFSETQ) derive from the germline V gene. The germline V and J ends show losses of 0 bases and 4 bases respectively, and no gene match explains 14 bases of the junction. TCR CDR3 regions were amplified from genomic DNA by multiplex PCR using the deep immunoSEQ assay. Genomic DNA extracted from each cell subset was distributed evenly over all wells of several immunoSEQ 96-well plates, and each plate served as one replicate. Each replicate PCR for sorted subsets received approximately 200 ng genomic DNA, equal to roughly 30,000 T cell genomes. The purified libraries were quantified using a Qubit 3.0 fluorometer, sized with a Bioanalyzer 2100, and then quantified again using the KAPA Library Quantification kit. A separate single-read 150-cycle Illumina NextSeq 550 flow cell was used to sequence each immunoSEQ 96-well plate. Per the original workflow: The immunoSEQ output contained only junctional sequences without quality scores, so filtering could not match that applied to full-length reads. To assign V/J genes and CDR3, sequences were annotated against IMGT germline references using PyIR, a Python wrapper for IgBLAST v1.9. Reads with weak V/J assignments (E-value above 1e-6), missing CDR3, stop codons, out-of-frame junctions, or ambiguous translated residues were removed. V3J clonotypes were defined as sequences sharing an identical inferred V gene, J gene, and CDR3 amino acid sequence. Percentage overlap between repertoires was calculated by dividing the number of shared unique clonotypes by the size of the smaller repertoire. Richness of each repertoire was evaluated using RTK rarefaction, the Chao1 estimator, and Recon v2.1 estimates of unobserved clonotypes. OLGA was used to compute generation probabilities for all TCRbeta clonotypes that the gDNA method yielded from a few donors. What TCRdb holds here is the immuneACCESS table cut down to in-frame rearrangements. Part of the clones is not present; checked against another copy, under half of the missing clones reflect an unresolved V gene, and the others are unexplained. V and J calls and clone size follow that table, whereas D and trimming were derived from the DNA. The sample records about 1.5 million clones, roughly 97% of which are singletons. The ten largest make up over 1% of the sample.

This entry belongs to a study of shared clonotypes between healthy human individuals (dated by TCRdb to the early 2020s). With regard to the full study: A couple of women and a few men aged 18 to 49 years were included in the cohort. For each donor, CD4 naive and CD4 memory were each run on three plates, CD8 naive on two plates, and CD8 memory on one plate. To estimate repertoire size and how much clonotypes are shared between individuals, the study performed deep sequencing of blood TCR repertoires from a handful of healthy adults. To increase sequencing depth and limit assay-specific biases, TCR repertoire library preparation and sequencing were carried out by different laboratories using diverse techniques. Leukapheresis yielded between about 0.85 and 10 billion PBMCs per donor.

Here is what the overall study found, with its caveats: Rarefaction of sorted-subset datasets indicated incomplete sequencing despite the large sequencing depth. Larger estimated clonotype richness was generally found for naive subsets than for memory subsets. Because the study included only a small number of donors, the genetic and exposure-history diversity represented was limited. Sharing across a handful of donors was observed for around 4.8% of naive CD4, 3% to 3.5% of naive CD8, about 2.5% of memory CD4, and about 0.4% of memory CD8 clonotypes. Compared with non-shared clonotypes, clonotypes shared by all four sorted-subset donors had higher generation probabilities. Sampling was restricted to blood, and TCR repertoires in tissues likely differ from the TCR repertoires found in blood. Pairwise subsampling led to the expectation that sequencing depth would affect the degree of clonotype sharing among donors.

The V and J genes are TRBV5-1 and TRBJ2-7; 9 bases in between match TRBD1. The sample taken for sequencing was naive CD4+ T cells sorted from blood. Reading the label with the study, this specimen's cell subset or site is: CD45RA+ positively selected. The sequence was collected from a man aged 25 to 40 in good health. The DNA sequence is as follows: TGCGCCAGCAGCTTGGCCCCATCCGGGCGGGACAGGGTATACGAGCAGTACTTC. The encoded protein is CASSLAPSGRDRVYEQYF.